Following are 3 T cell receptor beta chains from one sample sequenced in a study of cytomegalovirus exposure and HLA in healthy donors. The PCR had 60 Vbeta and 13 Jbeta primers. TCRdb's table, derived via immunoSEQ multiplex PCR, lists solely in-frame clones and lacks some. This table has some 78,000 clones, around 70% appearing once. The sequencing sample was made of PBMCs. These receptors all come from a man between 40 and 49 years old in good health and CMV-seropositive.

The chain combines TRBV7-2 with TRBJ1-1; maybe TRBD1 (6 bases). The germline V and J ends were trimmed by 2 bases and 0 bases, with 13 bases remaining between them. CDR3 length: 16 amino acids. Germline V gene data show CDR1 as SGHTA and CDR2 as FQGNSA. The CDR3 loop is CASSLSPTGLNTEAFF. In DNA form, the CDR3 reads TGTGCCAGCAGCTTATCTCCGACAGGTTTGAACACTGAAGCTTTCTTT.

The chain links TRBV18 to TRBJ2-3; no firm D call. The CDR3 is 15 amino acids. Trimming stripped 1 base from V and 0 bases from J, with 8 bases between. Germline-derived CDR1 and CDR2 are KGHSH and LQKENI. CDR3 residues: CASSPLRVSTDTQYF. Written as DNA, the CDR3 is TGTGCCAGCTCACCACTTAGAGTTAGCACAGATACGCAGTATTTT.

The V call is TRBV2, the J call TRBJ1-6; D is ambiguous. Trimming shortened V by 4 bases and J by 9 bases, and 13 bases separated the two germline ends. The CDR3 extends over 14 amino acids. CDR1 and CDR2 (germline): SNHLY, FYNNEI. The CDR3 DNA follows: TGTGCCAGCAGTGGGGAAAAGGGAGGTTCACCCCTCCACTTT. Translated, it gives CASSGEKGGSPLHF. Together with reference TRBV2 and TRBJ1-6, the CDR3 gives the full variable domain: EPEVTQTPSHQVTQMGQEVILRCVPISNHLYFYWYRQILGQKVEFLVSFYNNEISEKSEIFDDQFSVERPDGSNFTLKIRSTKLEDSAMYFCASSGEKGGSPLHFGNGTRLTVT.